A selection of T cell receptor beta chains follows, all from one sample in a study of molecular identifiers for immune sequencing clone quantification. A single record per CDR3 protein comes from TCRdb applying MiXCR to the PCR reads. Found here are around 470,000 distinct CDR3 sequences, around 25% of them singletons; the top ten hold just over 0.75%. Sequencing was done on a sample of naive CD8+ T cells from blood, with Jurkat cell RNA spiked in. The receptors shown here come from a human donor in good health. Some libraries in this study had Jurkat cell RNA spiked in. CDR3s include the opening cysteine and the closing phenylalanine or tryptophan. The D gene is left open where the match is weak. A row's size may be missing; if present it is once, few, many or a size class.

j_gene: TRBJ2-7
len: 16
v_gene: TRBV7-9
d_gene: -
abundance: -
CDR3nt: TGTGCCAGCAGCTCACCCGAAGGGGTGCGGGGTATCGAGCAGTACTTC
CDR3aa: CASSSPEGVRGIEQYF

j_gene: TRBJ1-1
len: 17
v_gene: TRBV7-9
d_gene: -
abundance: many
CDR3nt: TGTGCCAGCAGCTCCCCGACACAAAGAGTGGTGAACACTGAAGCTTTCTTT
CDR3aa: CASSSPTQRVVNTEAFF

j_gene: TRBJ2-3
len: 15
v_gene: TRBV19
d_gene: -
abundance: -
CDR3nt: TGTGCCAGTAGTATCGGGCCGGGAAGTACAGATACGCAGTATTTT
CDR3aa: CASSIGPGSTDTQYF

j_gene: TRBJ2-1
len: 15
v_gene: TRBV19
d_gene: -
abundance: once
CDR3nt: TGTGCCATTAGTTTGACCGCCAATTCCTACAATGAGCAGTTCTTC
CDR3aa: CAISLTANSYNEQFF

j_gene: TRBJ2-7
len: 13
v_gene: TRBV5-5
d_gene: -
abundance: many
CDR3nt: TGTGCCAGCAGCTTGGGCCATCCCTACGAGCAGTACTTC
CDR3aa: CASSLGHPYEQYF

j_gene: TRBJ2-1
len: 14
v_gene: TRBV19
d_gene: TRBD2
abundance: few
CDR3nt: TGTGCCAGTAGCTCTGGACTAGCGGGGCCCGGCGAGCTCTTC
CDR3aa: CASSSGLAGPGELF

j_gene: TRBJ2-7
len: 15
v_gene: TRBV28
d_gene: TRBD2
abundance: few
CDR3nt: TGTGCCAGCAGCACTCTAGCGGGAGCCCCCTACGAGCAGTACTTC
CDR3aa: CASSTLAGAPYEQYF

j_gene: TRBJ1-5
len: 15
v_gene: TRBV19
d_gene: -
abundance: few
CDR3nt: TGTGCCAGCGCGGAACAGGGCCATAGCAATCAGCCCCAGCATTTT
CDR3aa: CASAEQGHSNQPQHF

j_gene: TRBJ1-1
len: 12
v_gene: TRBV10-3
d_gene: TRBD1
abundance: -
CDR3nt: TGTGCCACCAGACAGGGGGGTACTGAAGCTTTCTTT
CDR3aa: CATRQGGTEAFF

j_gene: TRBJ2-2
len: 17
v_gene: TRBV27
d_gene: TRBD2
abundance: few
CDR3nt: TGTGCCAGCAGTTTTCTAGCGGGAGATTGGTTATCCGGGGAGCTGTTTTTT
CDR3aa: CASSFLAGDWLSGELFF

j_gene: TRBJ2-3
len: 15
v_gene: TRBV7-9
d_gene: -
abundance: many
CDR3nt: TGTGCCAGCAGGTCCGGGGGAATATCCACAGATACGCAGTATTTT
CDR3aa: CASRSGGISTDTQYF

j_gene: TRBJ2-5
len: 18
v_gene: TRBV12-3/TRBV12-4
d_gene: TRBD2
abundance: -
CDR3nt: TGTGCCAGCAGCCCCTCTAGTTGTAGCGGGGGGGCAAAGGAGACCCAGTACTTC
CDR3aa: CASSPSSCSGGAKETQYF

j_gene: TRBJ1-5
len: 14
v_gene: TRBV28
d_gene: -
abundance: few
CDR3nt: TGTGCCAGCAGTTATCAGGGTATGGGTCAGCCCCAGCATTTT
CDR3aa: CASSYQGMGQPQHF

j_gene: TRBJ2-7
len: 14
v_gene: TRBV5-1
d_gene: -
abundance: many
CDR3nt: TGCGCCAGCAGCTCCGACTGGGGGGCCTACGAGCAGTACTTC
CDR3aa: CASSSDWGAYEQYF